Here is one T cell receptor beta chain with its context. Its antigen is still unknown. The data belong to a study of cytomegalovirus exposure and HLA in healthy donors. Overall study results and limits: Associated with HLA alleles at 0.05 false discovery rate in a later analysis were fewer than 20,000 TCR beta sequences.

With 2 bases clipped from V and 3 bases from J, the junction kept 6 bases outside the gene matches. CDR3 length equals 15 residues. CDR1 is MGHRA and CDR2 is YSYEKL in the germline V gene. With 60 Vbeta and 13 Jbeta primers, the PCR was carried out. As handled by the study authors: About 80 million unique TCR beta chains, approximately 11 million of them shared, were counted by a later analysis. Clones were read by immunoSEQ multiplex PCR, and TCRdb kept only the in-frame ones, dropping some. The V and J calls and clone size come from that table; D and trimming were worked out from the DNA. Of more than 150,000 clones in the sample, around three quarters were seen once.

This chain joins TRBV4-1 and TRBJ1-2; 7 bases are a match to TRBD1. The sequence came from a young woman in good health and CMV-seronegative. Sequenced input: PBMCs. CDR3 region: CASSQSSQGDYGYTF. DNA for the CDR3: TGCGCCAGCAGCCAAAGTTCTCAGGGGGACTATGGCTACACCTTC.